This T cell receptor beta chain was captured in a study of CD8+ T cells in alopecia areata. Across the whole study: Treated patients received oral tofacitinib, 5 to 10 mg twice daily.

Study conclusions and caveats: Across lesional scalp, and particularly alopecia totalis/universalis, clonality surpassed that of normal scalp. Sequencing of scalp samples also captures resident alphabeta T cells of normal skin.

Reverse transcribed after extraction, RNA yielded cDNA as the sequencing template. Libraries were prepared by immunoSEQ multiplex PCR; TCRdb keeps only in-frame clonotypes and omits some of them. The sample yields under 85,000 clones, 40% to 50% seen once. Concerning this clone: Its antigen is still unknown.

The CDR3 covers 11 residues. The junction had 5 bases not matched to a gene; V was cut back by 6 bases and J by 11 bases. Germline V gene lookup returns CDR1 DFQATT and CDR2 SNEGSKA (reference sequence). Sorting from PBMCs produced CD4+ and CD8+ T cells. This clonotype was obtained from a human donor with alopecia areata. The sequencing used CD8+ T cells sorted from blood, collected at week 0. V usage is TRBV20-1 and J usage is TRBJ1-1; 11 bases align to TRBD1. The DNA for the CDR3 is TGCAGTGCCTGGACAGGGGGCCGGGCTTTCTTT. Translation: CSAWTGGRAFF.